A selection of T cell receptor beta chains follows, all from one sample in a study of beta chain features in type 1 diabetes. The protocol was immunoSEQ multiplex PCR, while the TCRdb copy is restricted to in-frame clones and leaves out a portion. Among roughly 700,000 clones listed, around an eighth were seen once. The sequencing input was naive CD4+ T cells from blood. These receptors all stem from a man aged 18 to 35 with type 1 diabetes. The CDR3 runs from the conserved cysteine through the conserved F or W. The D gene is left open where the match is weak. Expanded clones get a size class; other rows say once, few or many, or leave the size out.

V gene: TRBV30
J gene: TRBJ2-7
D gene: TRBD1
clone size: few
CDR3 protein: CALRDRVHEQYF
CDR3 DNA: TGTGCCCTACGGGACAGGGTTCACGAGCAGTACTTC

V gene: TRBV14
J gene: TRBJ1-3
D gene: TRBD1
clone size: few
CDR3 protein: CASSPGQVGNTIYF
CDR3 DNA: TGTGCCAGCAGCCCCGGACAGGTCGGAAACACCATATATTTT

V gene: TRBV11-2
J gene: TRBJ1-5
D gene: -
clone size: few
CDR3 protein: CASSPSQGTHSNQPQHF
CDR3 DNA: TGTGCCAGCAGCCCGTCTCAGGGAACTCATAGCAATCAGCCCCAGCATTTT

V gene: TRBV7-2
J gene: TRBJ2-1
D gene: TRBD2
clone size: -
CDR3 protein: CASSFSGTSGNEQFF
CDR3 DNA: TGTGCCAGCAGCTTTTCCGGGACTAGCGGCAATGAGCAGTTCTTC

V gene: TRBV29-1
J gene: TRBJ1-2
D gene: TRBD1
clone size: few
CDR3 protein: CSSSRDGQTGGGYTF
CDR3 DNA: TGCAGCTCATCACGCGACGGGCAGACAGGGGGTGGCTACACCTTC

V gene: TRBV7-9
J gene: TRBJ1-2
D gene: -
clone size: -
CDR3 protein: CASSLDTNYGYTF
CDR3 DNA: TGTGCCAGCAGCCTCGACACTAACTATGGCTACACCTTC

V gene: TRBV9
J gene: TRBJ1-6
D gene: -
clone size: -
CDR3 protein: CASSVGDGINSPLHF
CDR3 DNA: TGTGCCAGCAGCGTAGGGGACGGGATCAATTCACCCCTCCACTTT

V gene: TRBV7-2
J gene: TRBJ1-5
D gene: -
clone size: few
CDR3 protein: CASSTRQGNQPQHF
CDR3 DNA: TGTGCCAGCAGCACCCGACAGGGCAATCAGCCCCAGCATTTT

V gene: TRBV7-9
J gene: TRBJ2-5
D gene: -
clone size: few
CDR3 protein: CASSLGSVRETQYF
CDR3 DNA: TGTGCCAGCAGCTTAGGATCTGTCCGGGAGACCCAGTACTTC

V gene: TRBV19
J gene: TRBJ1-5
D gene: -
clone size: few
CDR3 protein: CASSIAMDTQPQHF
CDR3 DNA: TGTGCCAGTAGTATAGCCATGGACACTCAGCCCCAGCATTTT

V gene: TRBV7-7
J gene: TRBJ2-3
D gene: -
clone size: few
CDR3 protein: CASSLGGGDDTQYF
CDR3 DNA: TGTGCTAGCAGCTTAGGAGGGGGAGACGATACGCAGTATTTT

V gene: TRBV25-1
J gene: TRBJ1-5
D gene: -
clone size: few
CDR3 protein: CASSEVGRAGGNQPQHF
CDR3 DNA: TGTGCCAGCAGTGAAGTCGGTCGGGCAGGCGGGAATCAGCCCCAGCATTTT

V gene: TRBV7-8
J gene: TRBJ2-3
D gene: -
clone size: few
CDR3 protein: CASSFLGGGVLASTDTQYF
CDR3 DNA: TGTGCCAGCAGCTTTCTGGGCGGTGGGGTCCTAGCGAGCACAGATACGCAGTATTTT

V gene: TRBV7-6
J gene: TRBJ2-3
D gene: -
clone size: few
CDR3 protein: CASSWQVGGSKDTQYF
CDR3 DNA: TGTGCCAGCAGCTGGCAAGTGGGGGGCAGTAAAGATACGCAGTATTTT

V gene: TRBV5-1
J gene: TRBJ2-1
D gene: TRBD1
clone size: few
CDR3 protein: CASSPRDRGDEQFF
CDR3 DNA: TGCGCCAGCAGCCCCAGGGACAGGGGGGATGAGCAGTTCTTC

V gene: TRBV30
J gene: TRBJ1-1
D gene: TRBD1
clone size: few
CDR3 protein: CAWSVYGTGTNTEAFF
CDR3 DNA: TGTGCCTGGAGTGTTTATGGGACAGGGACGAACACTGAAGCTTTCTTT

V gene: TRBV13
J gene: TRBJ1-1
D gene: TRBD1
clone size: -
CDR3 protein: CASKPRTGTSGTEAFF
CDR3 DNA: TGTGCCAGCAAACCCAGGACAGGCACCAGTGGGACTGAAGCTTTCTTT

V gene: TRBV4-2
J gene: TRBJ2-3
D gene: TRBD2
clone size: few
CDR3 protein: CASSLAGTSTDTQYF
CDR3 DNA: TGTGCCAGTTCCCTAGCGGGGACGAGCACAGATACGCAGTATTTT

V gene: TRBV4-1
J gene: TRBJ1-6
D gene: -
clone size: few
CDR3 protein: CASSQVGNSPLHF
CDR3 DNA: TGCGCCAGCAGCCAAGTGGGGAATTCACCCCTCCACTTT

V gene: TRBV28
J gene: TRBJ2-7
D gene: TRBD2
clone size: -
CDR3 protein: CASTLGGGYEQYF
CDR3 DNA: TGTGCCAGCACTCTGGGCGGGGGCTACGAGCAGTACTTC

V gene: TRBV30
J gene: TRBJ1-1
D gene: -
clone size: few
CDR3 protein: CAWSGYSWRTEAFF
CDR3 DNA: TGTGCCTGGAGTGGGTACTCCTGGAGGACTGAAGCTTTCTTT

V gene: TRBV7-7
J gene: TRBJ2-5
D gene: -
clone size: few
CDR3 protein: CASSLGSGVQETQYF
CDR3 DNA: TGTGCCAGCAGCTTAGGGTCAGGGGTCCAAGAGACCCAGTACTTC

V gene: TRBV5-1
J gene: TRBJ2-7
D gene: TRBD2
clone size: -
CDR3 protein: CASSWGLNNYEQYF
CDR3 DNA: TGCGCCAGCAGCTGGGGACTAAACAACTACGAGCAGTACTTC

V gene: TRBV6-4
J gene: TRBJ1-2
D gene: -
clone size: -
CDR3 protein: CASPPGRGYTF
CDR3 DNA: TGTGCCAGCCCCCCCGGTCGAGGCTACACCTTC

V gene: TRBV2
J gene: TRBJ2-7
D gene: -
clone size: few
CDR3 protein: CASSQYSHEQYF
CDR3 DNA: TGTGCCAGCAGTCAATATAGCCACGAGCAGTACTTC

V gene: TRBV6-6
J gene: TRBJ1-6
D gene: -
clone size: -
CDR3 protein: CASSRAGNNSPLHF
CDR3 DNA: TGTGCCAGCAGCCGGGCAGGGAATAATTCACCCCTCCACTTT

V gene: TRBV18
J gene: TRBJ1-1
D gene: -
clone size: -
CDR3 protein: CASSPDGDQTEAFF
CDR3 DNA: TGTGCCAGCTCACCAGACGGGGACCAAACTGAAGCTTTCTTT

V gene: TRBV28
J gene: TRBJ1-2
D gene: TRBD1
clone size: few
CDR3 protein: CASSFTGQGPGYTF
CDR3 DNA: TGTGCCAGCAGTTTTACGGGACAGGGACCTGGCTACACCTTC

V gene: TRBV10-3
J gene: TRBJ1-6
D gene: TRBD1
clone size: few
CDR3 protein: CAISVDRENSPLHF
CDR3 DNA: TGTGCCATCAGTGTGGACAGGGAGAATTCACCCCTCCACTTT

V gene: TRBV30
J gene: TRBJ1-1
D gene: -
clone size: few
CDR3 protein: CAWMGQTNTEAFF
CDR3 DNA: TGTGCCTGGATGGGACAAACTAACACTGAAGCTTTCTTT

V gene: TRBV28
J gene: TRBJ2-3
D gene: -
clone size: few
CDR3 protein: CASRSRTDTQYF
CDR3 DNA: TGTGCCAGCAGAAGCCGCACAGATACGCAGTATTTT

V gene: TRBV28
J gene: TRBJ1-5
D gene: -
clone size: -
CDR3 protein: CASSPKVGWGQPQHF
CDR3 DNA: TGTGCCAGCAGTCCGAAGGTTGGGTGGGGTCAGCCCCAGCATTTT

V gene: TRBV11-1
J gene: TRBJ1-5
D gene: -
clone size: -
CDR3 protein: CASSPDSNQPQHF
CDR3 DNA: TGTGCCAGCAGCCCGGATAGCAATCAGCCCCAGCATTTT

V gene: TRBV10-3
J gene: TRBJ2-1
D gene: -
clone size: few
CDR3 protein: CAISDSISSPRRGEQFF
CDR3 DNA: TGTGCCATCAGTGACTCGATATCGAGCCCCCGGCGGGGTGAGCAGTTCTTC

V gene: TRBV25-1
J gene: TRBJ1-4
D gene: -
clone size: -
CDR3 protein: CASSDLHPGGLEKLFF
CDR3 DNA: TGTGCCAGCAGTGACCTCCATCCGGGGGGCCTTGAAAAACTGTTTTTT

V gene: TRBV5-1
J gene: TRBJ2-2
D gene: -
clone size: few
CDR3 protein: CASTSLRERVGELFF
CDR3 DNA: TGCGCCAGCACCTCCTTGAGGGAGCGTGTAGGGGAGCTGTTTTTT

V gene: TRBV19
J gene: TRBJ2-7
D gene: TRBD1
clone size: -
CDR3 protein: CASSRKDRGPEVDEQYF
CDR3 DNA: TGTGCCAGTAGTAGAAAGGACAGGGGGCCCGAGGTTGACGAGCAGTACTTC

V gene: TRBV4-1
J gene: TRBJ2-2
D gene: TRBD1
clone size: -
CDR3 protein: CASSQGQGNTGELFF
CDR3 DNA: TGCGCCAGCAGCCAAGGACAGGGGAACACCGGGGAGCTGTTTTTT

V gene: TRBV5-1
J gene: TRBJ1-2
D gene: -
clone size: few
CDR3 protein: CASSRDGQHGYTF
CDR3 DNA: TGCGCCAGCTCAAGGGACGGACAGCATGGCTACACCTTC

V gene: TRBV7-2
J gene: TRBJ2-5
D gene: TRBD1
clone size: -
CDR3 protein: CASSPDRARETQYF
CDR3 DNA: TGTGCCAGCAGCCCTGACAGGGCTCGAGAGACCCAGTACTTC

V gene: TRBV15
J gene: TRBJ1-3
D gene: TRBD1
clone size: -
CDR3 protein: CATSRSGTVGNTIYF
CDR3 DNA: TGTGCCACCAGCAGATCAGGGACAGTGGGAAACACCATATATTTT

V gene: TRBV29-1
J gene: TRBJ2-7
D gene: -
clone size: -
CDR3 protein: CSVEGQEAYEQYF
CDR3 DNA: TGCAGCGTTGAAGGGCAGGAAGCCTACGAGCAGTACTTC

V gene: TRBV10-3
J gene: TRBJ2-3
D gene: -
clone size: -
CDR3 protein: CAISSGGTSTDTQYF
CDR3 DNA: TGTGCCATCAGCAGTGGCGGGACTAGCACAGATACGCAGTATTTT

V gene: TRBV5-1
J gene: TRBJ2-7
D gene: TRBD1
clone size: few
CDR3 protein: CASSSRDRGFYEQYF
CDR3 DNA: TGCGCCAGCAGCTCGCGGGACAGGGGTTTCTACGAGCAGTACTTC

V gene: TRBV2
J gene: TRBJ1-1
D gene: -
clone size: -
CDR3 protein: CASRPQGYAEAFF
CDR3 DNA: TGTGCCAGCAGGCCGCAGGGTTACGCTGAAGCTTTCTTT

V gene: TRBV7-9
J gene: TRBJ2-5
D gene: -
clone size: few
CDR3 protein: CASSLAGPSVWETQYF
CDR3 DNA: TGTGCCAGCAGCTTAGCGGGACCCTCCGTTTGGGAGACCCAGTACTTC

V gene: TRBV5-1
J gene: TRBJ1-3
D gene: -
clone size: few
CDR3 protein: CASSLVGSSGNTIYF
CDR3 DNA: TGCGCCAGCAGCTTGGTAGGGAGCTCTGGAAACACCATATATTTT

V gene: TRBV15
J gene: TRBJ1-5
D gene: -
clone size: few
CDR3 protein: CATSREGAEQPQHF
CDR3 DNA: TGTGCCACCAGCAGAGAGGGGGCTGAGCAGCCCCAGCATTTT

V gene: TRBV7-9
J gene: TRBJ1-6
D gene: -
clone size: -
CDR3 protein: CASSLADPSPLHF
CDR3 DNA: TGTGCCAGCAGCTTAGCGGACCCCTCACCCCTCCACTTT

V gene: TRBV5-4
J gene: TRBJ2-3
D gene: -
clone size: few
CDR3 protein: CASSLRPRQADTQYF
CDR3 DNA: TGTGCCAGCAGCTTGAGGCCCCGGCAAGCAGATACGCAGTATTTT

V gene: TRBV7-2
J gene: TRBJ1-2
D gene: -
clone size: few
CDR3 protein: CAGTQGSIYGYTF
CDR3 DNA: TGTGCCGGCACTCAGGGATCGATTTATGGCTACACCTTC

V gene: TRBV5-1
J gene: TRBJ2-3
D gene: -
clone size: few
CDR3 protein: CASSWAGQDTQYF
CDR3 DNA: TGCGCCAGCAGCTGGGCGGGGCAGGATACGCAGTATTTT